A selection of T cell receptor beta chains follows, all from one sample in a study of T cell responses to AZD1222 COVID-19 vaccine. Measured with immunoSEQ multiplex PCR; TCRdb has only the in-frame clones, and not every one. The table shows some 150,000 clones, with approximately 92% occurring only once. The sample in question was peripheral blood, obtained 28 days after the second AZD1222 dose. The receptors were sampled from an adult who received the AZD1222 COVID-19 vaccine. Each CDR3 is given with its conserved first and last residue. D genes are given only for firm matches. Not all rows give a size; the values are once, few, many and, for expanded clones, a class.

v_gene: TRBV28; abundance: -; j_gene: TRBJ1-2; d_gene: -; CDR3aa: CASSLLIGSGDYGYTF; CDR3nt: TGTGCCAGCAGTTTATTGATAGGTAGTGGGGACTATGGCTACACCTTC
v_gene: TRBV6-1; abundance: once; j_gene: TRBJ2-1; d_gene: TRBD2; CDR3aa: CASSDYKREGPWQFF; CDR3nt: TGTGCCAGCAGTGATTATAAGCGGGAGGGCCCTTGGCAGTTCTTC
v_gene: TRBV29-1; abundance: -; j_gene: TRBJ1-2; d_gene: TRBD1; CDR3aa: CSVARQGANYGYTF; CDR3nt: TGCAGCGTCGCTAGACAGGGGGCTAACTATGGCTACACCTTC
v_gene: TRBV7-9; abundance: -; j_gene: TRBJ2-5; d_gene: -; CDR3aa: CASPDPWEETQYF; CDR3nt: TGTGCCAGCCCCGACCCATGGGAAGAGACCCAGTACTTC
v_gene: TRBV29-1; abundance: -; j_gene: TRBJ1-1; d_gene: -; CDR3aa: CSVAGVLNTEAFF; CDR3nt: TGCAGCGTTGCTGGGGTATTGAACACTGAAGCTTTCTTT
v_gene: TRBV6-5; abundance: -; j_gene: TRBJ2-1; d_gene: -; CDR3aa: CASSASDRVYNEQFF; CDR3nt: TGTGCCAGCAGCGCTAGCGACCGGGTCTACAATGAGCAGTTCTTC
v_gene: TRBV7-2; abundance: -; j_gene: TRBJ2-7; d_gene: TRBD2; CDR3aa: CASSFGLASSEQYF; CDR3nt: TGTGCCAGCAGCTTCGGACTAGCGTCTTCCGAGCAGTACTTC
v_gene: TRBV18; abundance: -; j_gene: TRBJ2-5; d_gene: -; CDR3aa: CASSPQETQYF; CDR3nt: TGTGCCAGCTCACCGCAAGAGACCCAGTACTTC
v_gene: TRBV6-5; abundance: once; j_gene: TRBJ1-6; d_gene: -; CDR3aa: CASSYSSLGNSPLHF; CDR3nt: TGTGCCAGCAGTTACTCGAGCCTTGGGAATTCACCCCTCCACTTT
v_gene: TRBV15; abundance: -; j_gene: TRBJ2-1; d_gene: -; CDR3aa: CATSIPANSYNEQFF; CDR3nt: TGTGCCACCAGCATCCCAGCAAACTCCTACAATGAGCAGTTCTTC
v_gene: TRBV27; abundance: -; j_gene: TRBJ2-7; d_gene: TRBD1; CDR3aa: CASSFLDRESSSYEQYF; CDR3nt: TGTGCCAGCAGTTTCCTCGACAGGGAATCTTCCTCCTACGAGCAGTACTTC
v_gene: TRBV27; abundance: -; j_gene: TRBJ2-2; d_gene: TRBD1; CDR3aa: CASSRQGALTGELFF; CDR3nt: TGTGCCAGCAGTAGACAGGGGGCTTTGACCGGGGAGCTGTTTTTT
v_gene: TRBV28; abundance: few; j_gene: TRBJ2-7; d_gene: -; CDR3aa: CASSFVPGRNEQYF; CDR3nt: TGTGCCAGCAGTTTCGTCCCGGGAAGGAACGAGCAGTACTTC
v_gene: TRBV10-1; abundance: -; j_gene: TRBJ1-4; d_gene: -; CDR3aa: CASSGNATNEKLFF; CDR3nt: TGCGCCAGCAGCGGAAATGCAACTAATGAAAAACTGTTTTTT
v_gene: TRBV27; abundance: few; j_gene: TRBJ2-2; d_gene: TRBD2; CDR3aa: CASRDGLAGHTGELFF; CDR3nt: TGTGCCAGCAGGGACGGACTAGCGGGGCACACCGGGGAGCTGTTTTTT
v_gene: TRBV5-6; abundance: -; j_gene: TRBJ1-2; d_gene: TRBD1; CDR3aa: CASSFQPGGRYGYTF; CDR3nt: TGTGCCAGCAGCTTCCAACCAGGGGGGCGGTATGGCTACACCTTC
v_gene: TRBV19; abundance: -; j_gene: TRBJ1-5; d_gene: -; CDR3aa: CASSMGTGRSNQPQHF; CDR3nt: TGTGCCAGTAGTATGGGGACGGGACGGAGCAATCAGCCCCAGCATTTT
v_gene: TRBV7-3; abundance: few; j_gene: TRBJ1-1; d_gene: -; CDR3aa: CASSLTLGGTEAFF; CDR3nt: TGTGCCAGCAGCTTAACGTTGGGGGGCACTGAAGCTTTCTTT
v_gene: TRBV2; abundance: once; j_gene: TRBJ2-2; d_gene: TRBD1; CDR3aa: CASSEGQANTGELFF; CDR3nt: TGTGCCAGCAGCGAGGGACAGGCGAACACCGGGGAGCTGTTTTTT
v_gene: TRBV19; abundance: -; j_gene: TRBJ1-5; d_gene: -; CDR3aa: CASSYDRNNQPQHF; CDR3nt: TGTGCCAGTAGCTATGACAGAAACAATCAGCCCCAGCATTTT
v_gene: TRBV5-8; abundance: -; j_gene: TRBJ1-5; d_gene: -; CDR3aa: CASSLESGDWQPQHF; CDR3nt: TGTGCCAGCAGCTTGGAGTCAGGGGATTGGCAGCCCCAGCATTTT
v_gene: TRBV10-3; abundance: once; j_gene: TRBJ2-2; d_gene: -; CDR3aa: CASAGTANTGELFF; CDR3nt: TGTGCCAGCGCAGGGACGGCTAACACCGGGGAGCTGTTTTTT
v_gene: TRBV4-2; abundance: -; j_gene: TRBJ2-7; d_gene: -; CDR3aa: CASSQPFTFGGVLHEQYF; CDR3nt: TGTGCCAGCAGCCAACCTTTCACGTTCGGAGGGGTCCTACACGAGCAGTACTTC
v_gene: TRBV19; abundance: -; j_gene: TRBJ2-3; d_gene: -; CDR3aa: CASSIALPTDTQYF; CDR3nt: TGTGCCAGTAGTATAGCTCTGCCCACAGATACGCAGTATTTT
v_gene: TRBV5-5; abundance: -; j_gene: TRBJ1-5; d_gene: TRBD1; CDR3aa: CASSHRGQGINQPQHF; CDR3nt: TGTGCCAGCAGCCACCGGGGACAGGGCATCAATCAGCCCCAGCATTTT